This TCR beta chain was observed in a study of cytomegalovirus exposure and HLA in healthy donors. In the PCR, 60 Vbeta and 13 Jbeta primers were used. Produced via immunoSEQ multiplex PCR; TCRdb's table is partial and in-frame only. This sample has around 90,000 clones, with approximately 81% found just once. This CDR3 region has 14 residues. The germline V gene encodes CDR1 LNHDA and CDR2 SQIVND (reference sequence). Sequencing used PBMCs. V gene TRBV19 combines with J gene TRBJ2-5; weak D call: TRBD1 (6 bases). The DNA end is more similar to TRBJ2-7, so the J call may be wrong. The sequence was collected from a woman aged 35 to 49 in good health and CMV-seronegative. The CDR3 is CASSKGGPGYEQYF. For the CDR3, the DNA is TGTGCCAGTAGTAAAGGGGGACCCGGCTACGAGCAGTACTTC.